Presented here are 15 T cell receptor beta chains from one specimen sequenced in a study of cytomegalovirus exposure and HLA in healthy donors. With 60 Vbeta and 13 Jbeta primers, the PCR was carried out. The protocol was immunoSEQ multiplex PCR, while the TCRdb copy is restricted to in-frame clones and leaves out a portion. The repertoire includes some 96,000 clones, about 80% of them detected once, and approximately 0.83% sits in the top ten. The specimen was PBMCs. These receptors came from an older woman in good health and CMV-seronegative.

J is TRBJ1-2 and V is TRBV30, with D possibly TRBD1 on 5 matching bases. Germline V lookup: CDR1 GTSNPN, CDR2 SVGIG (reference sequence). The CDR3 loop spans 12 amino acids. The CDR3 here is CASAGTNYGYTF. The CDR3 region has the DNA TGTGCTTCGGCAGGGACTAACTATGGCTACACCTTC.

This CDR3 reads CASSESSPRAGEAFF. CDR3 coding DNA: TGTGCCAGCAGTGAAAGTTCCCCCAGGGCTGGTGAAGCTTTCTTT. This chain uses TRBV6-1 with TRBJ1-1; the D gene is possibly TRBD1 (5 bases). Trimming took 2 bases from V and 7 from J, leaving 17 bases between them. CDR3 size: 15 residues. CDR1 is MNHNS and CDR2 is SASEGT in the germline V gene.

The chain carries TRBV5-1 and TRBJ2-1, with 7 bases identical to TRBD2. After removal of 0 bases from V and 1 base from J, the junction contained 1 base not matched to a gene. This CDR3 spans 15 amino acids. The germline V gene encodes CDR1 SGHRS and CDR2 YFSETQ. CDR3 amino acids: CASSLGLASYNEQFF. CDR3 sequence (DNA): TGCGCCAGCAGCTTGGGACTAGCATCCTACAATGAGCAGTTCTTC.

The rearrangement joins TRBV2 to TRBJ2-2, with D hard to call. Germline CDR1 SNHLY, CDR2 FYNNEI. The CDR3 runs 17 residues. V lost 3 bases and J lost 4, with 18 bases in between. CDR3 residues: CASSELGPHSLTGELFF. The CDR3, as DNA: TGTGCCAGCAGTGAGCTTGGGCCGCACAGCCTCACCGGGGAGCTGTTTTTT. The full variable domain, completed using reference TRBV2 and TRBJ2-2, is EPEVTQTPSHQVTQMGQEVILRCVPISNHLYFYWYRQILGQKVEFLVSFYNNEISEKSEIFDDQFSVERPDGSNFTLKIRSTKLEDSAMYFCASSELGPHSLTGELFFGEGSRLTVL.

This rearrangement joins TRBV25-1 to TRBJ1-1, with D possibly matching TRBD1 (5 bases). This CDR3 is built from 15 residues. Germline V gene sequence: CDR1 MGHDK, CDR2 SYGVNS. Trimming took off 0 bases at V and 4 bases at J, with 12 bases between the two ends. The CDR3 spells CASSEYAGGGTEAFF. As DNA, the CDR3 is TGTGCCAGCAGTGAATATGCGGGGGGGGGCACTGAAGCTTTCTTT.

A few counts support this clone. This rearrangement joins TRBV23-1 to TRBJ1-1, with a tentative D call TRBD1 (5 bases). TRBV23-1 is treated as an ORF (open reading frame) with a function not yet certain. The V end lost 2 bases, the J end lost 0 bases, and 22 bases lay between the germline ends. The CDR3 covers 19 residues. CDR3 sequence (DNA): TGCGCCAGCAGTCAAAGAAGGATGGGTCTAGACAGACTGAACACTGAAGCTTTCTTT. The encoded protein is CASSQRRMGLDRLNTEAFF.

The chain employs TRBV18 and TRBJ2-5; D might be TRBD2 (5 bases). The V end lost 3 bases, the J end lost 0 bases, and 8 bases lay between the germline ends. Germline CDR1 KGHSH, CDR2 LQKENI. The CDR3 has 14 amino acids. The CDR3, as DNA: TGTGCCAGCTCACCGACACTAGACCAAGAGACCCAGTACTTC. It specifies CASSPTLDQETQYF.

V is TRBV5-4 and J is TRBJ1-2; D perhaps matches TRBD1 (5 bases). The V end lost 4 bases, the J end lost 4 bases, and 14 bases lay between the germline ends. Germline V gene lookup returns CDR1 SGHNT and CDR2 YYREEE (reference sequence). The CDR3 runs to 14 residues. CDR3 in amino acids: CASSNQGYGYGYTF. In nucleotides, the CDR3 is TGTGCCAGCAGCAATCAGGGTTACGGCTATGGCTACACCTTC.

The chain joins TRBV7-8 to TRBJ1-2; unclear D gene. The CDR3 is made up of 13 amino acids. V lost 4 bases, J lost 6 bases, and 12 bases lay in between. In germline, CDR1 is SGHVS, CDR2 FQNEAQ. For the CDR3, the DNA is TGTGCCAGCAGCTCTCCGGGGTTCCATGGCTACACCTTC. This codes for CASSSPGFHGYTF.

CDR3 residues: CASRTSVSETQYF. The DNA for the CDR3 is TGTGCCAGCAGGACTAGCGTCAGTGAGACCCAGTACTTC. The chain employs TRBV27 and TRBJ2-5, with TRBD2 matching 8 bases. This CDR3 spans 13 amino acids. The J segment lost 5 bases and the V segment lost 6 bases, leaving 5 bases of the junction unmatched. CDR1 and CDR2 (germline): MNHEY, SMNVEV (reference sequence).

The chain combines TRBV6-5 with TRBJ1-1; possibly TRBD1 for D (6 bases). This CDR3 contains 13 residues. V lost 7 bases, J lost 4 bases, and 13 bases lay in between. Germline lookup yields CDR1 MNHEY and CDR2 SVGAGI. The CDR3 bases are TGTGCCAGCACTACAGGGTCGGCCACTGAAGCTTTCTTT. It codes for CASTTGSATEAFF.

V is TRBV5-1 and J is TRBJ2-7; weak D call: TRBD2 (5 bases). The germline gives CDR1 SGHRS, CDR2 YFSETQ. The CDR3 consists of 12 residues. The V gene lost 4 bases and the J gene lost 5 bases, with 10 bases spanning the gap. This CDR3 is CASSPVGDEQYF. The CDR3 DNA sequence: TGCGCCAGCAGCCCGGTCGGGGACGAGCAGTACTTC.

The V and J genes are TRBV6-5 and TRBJ1-5; D not certain. V was clipped by 6 bases and J by 9 bases, with 12 bases between them. Germline lookup yields CDR1 MNHEY and CDR2 SVGAGI. CDR3 size: 12 residues. As DNA, the CDR3 is TGTGCCAGCAGCTTAGCGGGTGGGCCCCAGCATTTT. This gives the protein CASSLAGGPQHF.

This clone was observed a few times. The chain joins TRBV7-9 to TRBJ2-7; TRBD1 matches 9 bases. The length of the CDR3 is 18 residues. With V trimmed by 4 bases and J by 0 bases, 13 bases remained unmatched. In germline, CDR1 is SEHNR, CDR2 FQNEAQ (reference sequence). CDR3 region: CASSSQTGGRSLSYEQYF. CDR3 coding DNA: TGTGCCAGCAGCTCACAAACAGGGGGCAGGTCGCTCTCCTACGAGCAGTACTTC.

This chain joins TRBV6-5 and TRBJ1-1; possibly TRBD1 for D (6 bases). With 6 bases removed from V and 4 bases from J, the gap between germline ends came to 18 bases. Germline V gene data show CDR1 as MNHEY and CDR2 as SVGAGI. The CDR3 runs 15 residues. The CDR3 loop is CASRQQGYPSTEAFF. The CDR3 nucleotides are TGTGCCAGCAGACAACAGGGTTACCCAAGCACTGAAGCTTTCTTT.